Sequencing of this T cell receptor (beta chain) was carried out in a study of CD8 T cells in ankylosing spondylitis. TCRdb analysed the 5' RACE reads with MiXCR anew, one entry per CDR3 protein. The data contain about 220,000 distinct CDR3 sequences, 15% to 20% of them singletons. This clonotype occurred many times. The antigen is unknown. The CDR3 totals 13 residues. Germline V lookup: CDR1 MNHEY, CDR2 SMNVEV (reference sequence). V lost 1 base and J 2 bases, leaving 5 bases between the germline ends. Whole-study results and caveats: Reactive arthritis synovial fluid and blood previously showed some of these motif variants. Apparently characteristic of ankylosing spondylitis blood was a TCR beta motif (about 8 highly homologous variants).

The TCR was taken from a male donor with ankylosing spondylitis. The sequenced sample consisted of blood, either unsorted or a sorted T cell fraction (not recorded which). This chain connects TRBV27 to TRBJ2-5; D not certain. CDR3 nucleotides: TGTGCCAGCAGTTTATTCCCACAAGAGACCCAGTACTTC. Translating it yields CASSLFPQETQYF.